Below, 9 T cell receptor beta chains from the same sample are listed, as sequenced in a study of tumor and adjacent non-tumor tissue in lung cancer. RNA was extracted from bulk tissue without any cell sorting. TCRbeta libraries were built with three rounds of nested PCR, modified from ARM-PCR. One entry per CDR3 protein, called by TCRdb with MiXCR from the multiplex PCR reads. The sample shows under 150,000 distinct CDR3 sequences, approximately 72% of them seen only once. The specimen sequenced was lung tumor tissue. The source of these receptors is a man aged 55 to 70 with small cell lung cancer.

This clonotype was observed a few times. The V call is TRBV6-5, the J call TRBJ2-1, with TRBD2 identical over 9 bases. The trim removed 2 bases at V and 9 bases at J, leaving 5 bases unmatched. Germline loops: CDR1 MNHEY, CDR2 SVGAGI. This CDR3 spans 14 amino acids. The CDR3 DNA follows: TGTGCCAGCAGTTACGACGGGACTAGCTTTGAGCAGTTCTTC. Encoded protein: CASSYDGTSFEQFF.

On this clonotype itself: A read error may explain this, as a much larger clone is one base away. V gene TRBV6-1 combines with J gene TRBJ1-5; no firm D call. This CDR3 region has 16 residues. Germline assignment: CDR1 MNHNS and CDR2 SASEGT. CDR3 nucleotides: TGTGCCAGGAGTGTCCTAGCGGCCAATAGCAATCAGCCCCAGCATTTT. Encoded protein: CARSVLAANSNQPQHF.

To note about this clonotype: This may be a read error: a much more frequent sequence differs by one nucleotide. Since the CDR3 does not end with the conserved phenylalanine or tryptophan, this likely comes from a read error. This sequence joins TRBV5-5 and TRBJ2-7; tentative D call: TRBD2 (7 bases). Germline CDR1 and CDR2: SGHKS and YYEKEE (reference sequence). The CDR3 contains 12 residues. V lost 0 bases, J lost 9 bases, and 10 bases lay in between. The CDR3 coding sequence is TGTGCCAGCAGCTTGGCGGGGGGCAGGCAGTACATC. Encoded protein: CASSLAGGRQYI.

Concerning this clonotype: Mismatch with germline at one junction end may stem from a read error. The V call is TRBV12-3 or TRBV12-4, the J call TRBJ2-1; D gene uncertain. CDR3 length equals 18 residues. CDR3: CASSLVLLRISVYYEQFF. The CDR3 coding sequence is TGTGCCAGCAGTTTAGTACTCTTGAGGATTAGTGTCTACTATGAGCAGTTCTTC.

The V and J genes are TRBV5-5 and TRBJ1-1, with unresolved D. Germline values: CDR1 SGHKS, CDR2 YYEKEE (reference sequence). V was shortened by 1 base and J by 3 bases, with 7 bases between the two germline ends. The CDR3 spans 13 residues. The DNA of the CDR3 is TGTGCCAGCAGCTTGTTTGGGTACACTGAAGCTTTCTTT. Translation: CASSLFGYTEAFF.

The chain combines TRBV11-2 with TRBJ2-7; 10 nucleotides line up with TRBD1. The germline V gene encodes CDR1 SGHAT and CDR2 FQNNGV. CDR3 size: 14 residues. The CDR3 DNA reads as TGTATCAGCAGCATCAGACAGGGGGCTTACGAGCAGTACTTC. Protein sequence: CISSIRQGAYEQYF.

A word on this clonotype: The junction departs from the called germline gene at one end, perhaps through a read error. The genes are TRBV20-1 and TRBJ1-5, with D possibly being TRBD1 (5 bases). This CDR3 has 12 amino acids. Germline CDR1 reads DFQATT; CDR2 reads SNEGSKA (reference sequence). The CDR3 loop reads CRASQGYQPQHF. CDR3 DNA sequence: TGCAGGGCTAGTCAGGGCTATCAGCCCCAGCATTTT.

Concerning this clonotype itself: This may be a read error, as it is one base from a much larger clone. The chain recombines TRBV29-1 with TRBJ2-1, with D possibly matching TRBD2 (6 bases). CDR3 size: 13 residues. CDR1 is SQVTM and CDR2 is ANQGSEA in the germline V gene. Trimming removed 4 bases from V and 7 bases from J, with 14 bases in between. CDR3 region: CSVGLSGVNEQFF. The CDR3, as DNA: TGCAGCGTTGGACTATCGGGAGTGAATGAGCAGTTCTTC.

On this clonotype itself: Mismatch with germline at one junction end may stem from a read error. The chain carries TRBV20-1 and TRBJ2-7; D tentatively reads TRBD1 or TRBD2 (5 bases each). The CDR3 spans 14 residues. Germline loops: CDR1 DFQATT, CDR2 SNEGSKA (reference sequence). The CDR3 here is CSAQATGGRNDQYF. DNA for the CDR3: TGCAGTGCCCAGGCTACAGGAGGCAGGAACGATCAGTACTTC.